Given below is one T cell receptor beta chain in context. Germline V gene data show CDR1 as MNHEY and CDR2 as SMNVEV (reference sequence). J was trimmed by 5 bases and V by 3 bases; bases with no gene match: 14. The CDR3 covers 18 residues. Amplification used 60 Vbeta primers and 13 Jbeta primers. The data were produced by immunoSEQ multiplex PCR, yet TCRdb's version contains in-frame clones alone and is incomplete. Of approximately 200,000 clones listed, approximately 85% are singletons. Healthy bone marrow donors made up the donors. This specimen belongs to a study of cytomegalovirus exposure and HLA in healthy donors. As for the study in general: T cells numbering around 190 million yielded some 100 million unique TCR beta sequences in an earlier analysis.

The TCR sequence derives from a woman in her fifties or sixties in good health and CMV-seronegative. The specimen was PBMCs. The V call is TRBV27, the J call TRBJ2-2, with 8 bases identical to TRBD2. CDR3 sequence: CASSFGALTSVETGELFF. CDR3 in DNA: TGTGCCAGCAGTTTTGGGGCCTTGACTAGCGTAGAGACCGGGGAGCTGTTTTTT.